This record looks at one TCR beta chain sequence and its context. Germline V CDR1 and CDR2: SEHNR, FQNEAQ (reference sequence). Trimming stripped 5 bases from V and 2 bases from J, with 15 bases between. The CDR3 is made up of 16 amino acids. This sample stems from a study of OX40 agonist ivuxolimab in advanced cancers. As for the study in general: The diagnoses of dose-escalation patients were hepatocellular carcinoma, melanoma, renal cell or head and neck cancer. With a range of about 20 to 79, age averaged approximately 64 years, and 65% to 90% were male.

Sequenced by immunoSEQ multiplex PCR; TCRdb stores in-frame clones only, minus some. Among under 25,000 clones listed, roughly 80% were seen once. Cycle 7 day 1, cycle 4 day 1, and baseline were the timepoints at which blood was sampled. This TCR was sampled from an adult with an advanced solid tumor such as melanoma, head and neck, liver or kidney cancer. The material sequenced was CD4+ or CD8+ T cells sorted from blood, taken in a trial of the OX40 agonist ivuxolimab. V is TRBV7-9 and J is TRBJ2-2, with a tentative D call TRBD1 (6 bases). The CDR3 sequence is CASSPRQAINTGELFF. The CDR3, as DNA: TGTGCCAGCAGCCCCCGACAGGCCATCAACACCGGGGAGCTGTTTTTT.